The sequence of this TCR beta chain was determined in a study of T-cell reconstitution after alpha-beta-depleted transplantation in children. The study's findings and limits: At one year after transplant, newly produced T cells mostly accounted for T-cell counts and diversity. Surviving thymic progenitors and recipient T cells were the source of high TCRbeta diversity at day 60 in some patients.

Unique molecular identifiers were incorporated when the TCRbeta library was constructed. TCRdb passed the PCR reads through MiXCR, listing each CDR3 protein once. The profile shows fewer than 350,000 distinct CDR3 sequences, around 7.1% of them singletons. Germline V gene sequence: CDR1 SGHRS, CDR2 YFSETQ. The CDR3 totals 18 residues. V lost 5 bases and J lost 1; bases outside the gene matches: 16. This clonotype turned up a few times. Its antigen is not known. The chain has TRBV5-1 and TRBJ1-1, with 8 bases that match TRBD1. The starting material was peripheral blood, obtained 360 days after TCRalphabeta/CD19-depleted stem cell transplant. This sequence originates from a female patient aged 2 to 10 who had a stem cell transplant for Fanconi anemia, so the T cells may come from the graft donor. The chain's CDR3 is CASSPDDIYTGGNTEAFF. CDR3 sequence (DNA): TGCGCCAGCAGTCCTGACGATATTTATACAGGGGGGAACACTGAAGCTTTCTTT.